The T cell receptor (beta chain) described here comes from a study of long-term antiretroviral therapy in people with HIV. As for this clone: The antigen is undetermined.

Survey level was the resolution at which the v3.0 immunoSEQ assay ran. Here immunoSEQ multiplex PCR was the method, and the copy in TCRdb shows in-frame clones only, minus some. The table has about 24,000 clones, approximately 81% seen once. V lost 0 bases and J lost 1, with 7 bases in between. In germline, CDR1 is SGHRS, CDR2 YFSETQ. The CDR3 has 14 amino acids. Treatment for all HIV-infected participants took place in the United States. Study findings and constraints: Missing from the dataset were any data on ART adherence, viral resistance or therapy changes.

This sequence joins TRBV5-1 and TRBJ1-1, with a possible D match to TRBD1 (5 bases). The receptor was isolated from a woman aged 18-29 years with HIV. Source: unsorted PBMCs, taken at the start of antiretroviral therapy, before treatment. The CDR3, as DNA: TGCGCCAGCAGCTTGGGACAGCAGAACACTGAAGCTTTCTTT. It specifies CASSLGQQNTEAFF.